A selection of T cell receptor beta chains follows, all from one sample in a study of shared clonotypes between healthy human individuals. Generated by immunoSEQ multiplex PCR, the TCRdb table keeps only in-frame clones and is missing some. The data show roughly 1,000,000 clones, around 78% seen once. The sequenced material came from memory CD4+ T cells from PBMCs. These receptors all stem from a young man in good health. Some clones in this sample may be carry-over from other donors' samples. Both conserved end residues are trimmed from each CDR3. Each record gives: V gene, J gene, CDR3 protein.

v_call: TRBV25-1; j_call: TRBJ1-1; cdr3_aa: ASSVRENHGGTEAF
v_call: TRBV30; j_call: TRBJ2-5; cdr3_aa: AWKGGLAVGSQETQY
v_call: TRBV28; j_call: TRBJ2-3; cdr3_aa: ASSLVGTDTQY
v_call: TRBV5-4; j_call: TRBJ2-5; cdr3_aa: ASSPVAGPQETQY
v_call: TRBV28; j_call: TRBJ2-5; cdr3_aa: ASSKRSVGGETQY
v_call: TRBV6-1; j_call: TRBJ1-2; cdr3_aa: ASSGQDNYGYT
v_call: TRBV2; j_call: TRBJ1-4; cdr3_aa: ASSDAGAPGEKLF
v_call: TRBV7-2; j_call: TRBJ2-7; cdr3_aa: ASSSRLAGGGYEQY
v_call: TRBV19; j_call: TRBJ2-1; cdr3_aa: ASSMVGVGEQF
v_call: TRBV18; j_call: TRBJ2-5; cdr3_aa: ASSLEQETQY
v_call: TRBV28; j_call: TRBJ2-1; cdr3_aa: ASTLRGTSGRGTYNEQF
v_call: TRBV5-1; j_call: TRBJ2-6; cdr3_aa: ASSFPQAGANVLT
v_call: TRBV28; j_call: TRBJ2-7; cdr3_aa: ASSPGTSGGTYEQY
v_call: TRBV7-2; j_call: TRBJ1-5; cdr3_aa: ASSLAGQGYYYQPQH
v_call: TRBV5-1; j_call: TRBJ2-1; cdr3_aa: ASSLGPRSGYNEQF
v_call: TRBV19; j_call: TRBJ2-1; cdr3_aa: ASKPGDTPYYNEQF
v_call: TRBV5-1; j_call: TRBJ2-1; cdr3_aa: ASSLLAGTSGSEQF
v_call: TRBV7-3; j_call: TRBJ2-3; cdr3_aa: ASSSHDTQY
v_call: TRBV27; j_call: TRBJ2-2; cdr3_aa: ASSFVSATGELF
v_call: TRBV11-2; j_call: TRBJ2-7; cdr3_aa: ASRLGRGGSGFFYEQY
v_call: TRBV30; j_call: TRBJ2-5; cdr3_aa: AWSRETQY
v_call: TRBV18; j_call: TRBJ2-7; cdr3_aa: ASSPGTVGYEQY
v_call: TRBV7-2; j_call: TRBJ2-5; cdr3_aa: ASSRNRGGDQETQY
v_call: TRBV18; j_call: TRBJ1-2; cdr3_aa: ASSPDARDGYT
v_call: TRBV6-1; j_call: TRBJ2-3; cdr3_aa: ASSEAGGSTDTQY
v_call: TRBV5-6; j_call: TRBJ2-1; cdr3_aa: ASSPDSSSYNEQF